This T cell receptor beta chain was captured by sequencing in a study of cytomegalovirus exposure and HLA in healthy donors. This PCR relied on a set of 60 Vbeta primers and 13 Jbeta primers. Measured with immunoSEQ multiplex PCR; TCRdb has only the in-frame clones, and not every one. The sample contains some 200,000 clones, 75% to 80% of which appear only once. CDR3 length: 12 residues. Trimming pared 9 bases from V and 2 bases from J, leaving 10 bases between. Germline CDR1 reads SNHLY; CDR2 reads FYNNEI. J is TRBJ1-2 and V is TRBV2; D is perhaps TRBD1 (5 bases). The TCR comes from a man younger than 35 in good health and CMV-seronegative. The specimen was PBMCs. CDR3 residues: CARIQENYGYTF. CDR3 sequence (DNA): TGTGCCAGGATACAGGAGAACTATGGCTACACCTTC.